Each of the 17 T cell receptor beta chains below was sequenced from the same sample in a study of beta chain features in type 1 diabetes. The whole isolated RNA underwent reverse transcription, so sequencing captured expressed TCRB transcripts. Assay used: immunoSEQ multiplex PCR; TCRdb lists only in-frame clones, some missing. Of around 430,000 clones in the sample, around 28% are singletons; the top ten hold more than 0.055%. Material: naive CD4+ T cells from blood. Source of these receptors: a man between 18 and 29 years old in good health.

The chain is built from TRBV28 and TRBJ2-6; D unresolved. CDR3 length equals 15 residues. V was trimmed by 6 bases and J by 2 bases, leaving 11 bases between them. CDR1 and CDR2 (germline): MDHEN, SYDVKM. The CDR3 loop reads CASRASFPGANVLTF. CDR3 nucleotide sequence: TGTGCCAGCAGGGCCTCCTTCCCTGGGGCCAACGTCCTGACTTTC.

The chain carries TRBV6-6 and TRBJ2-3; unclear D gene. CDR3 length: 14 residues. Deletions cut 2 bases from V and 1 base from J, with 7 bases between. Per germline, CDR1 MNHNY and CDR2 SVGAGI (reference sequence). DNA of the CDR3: TGTGCCAGCAGTTACGGGCAGCGCACAGATACGCAGTATTTT. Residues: CASSYGQRTDTQYF.

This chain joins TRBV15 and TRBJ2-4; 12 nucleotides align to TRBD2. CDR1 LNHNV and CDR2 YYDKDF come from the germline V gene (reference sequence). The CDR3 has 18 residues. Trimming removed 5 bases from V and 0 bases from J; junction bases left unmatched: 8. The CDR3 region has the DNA TGTGCCACCAGCCCCTGGACTAGCGGGACCCTAGCCAAAAACATTCAGTACTTC. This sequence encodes CATSPWTSGTLAKNIQYF.

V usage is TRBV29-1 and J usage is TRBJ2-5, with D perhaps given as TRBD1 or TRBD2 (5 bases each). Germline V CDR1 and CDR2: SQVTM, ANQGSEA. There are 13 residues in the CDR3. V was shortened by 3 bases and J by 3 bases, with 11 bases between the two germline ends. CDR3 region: CSVERGTEETQYF. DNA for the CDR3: TGCAGCGTTGAGAGGGGCACGGAAGAGACCCAGTACTTC.

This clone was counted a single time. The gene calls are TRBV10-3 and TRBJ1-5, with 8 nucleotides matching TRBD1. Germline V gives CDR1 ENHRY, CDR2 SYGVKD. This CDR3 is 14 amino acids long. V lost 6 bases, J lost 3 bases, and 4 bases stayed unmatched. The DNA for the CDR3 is TGTGCCATCAGCCCGACAGGGGACAATCAGCCCCAGCATTTT. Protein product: CAISPTGDNQPQHF.

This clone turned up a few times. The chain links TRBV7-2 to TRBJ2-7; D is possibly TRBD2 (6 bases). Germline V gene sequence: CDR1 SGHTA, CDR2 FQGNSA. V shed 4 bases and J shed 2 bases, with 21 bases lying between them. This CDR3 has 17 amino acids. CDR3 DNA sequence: TGTGCCAGCAGCTCCACCTGGGAAATAGCGGAGGCCTACGAGCAGTACTTC. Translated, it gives CASSSTWEIAEAYEQYF.

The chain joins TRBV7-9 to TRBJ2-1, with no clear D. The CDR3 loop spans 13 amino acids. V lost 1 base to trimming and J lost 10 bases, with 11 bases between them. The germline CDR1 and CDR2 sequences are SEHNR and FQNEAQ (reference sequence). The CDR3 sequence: CASSLGSGGEQFF. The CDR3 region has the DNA TGTGCCAGCAGCTTAGGCTCGGGTGGCGAGCAGTTCTTC. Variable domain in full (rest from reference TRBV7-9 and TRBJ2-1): DTGVSQNPRHKITKRGQNVTFRCDPISEHNRLYWYRQTLGQGPEFLTYFQNEAQLEKSRLLSDRFSAERPKGSFSTLEIQRTEQGDSAMYLCASSLGSGGEQFFGPGTRLTVL.

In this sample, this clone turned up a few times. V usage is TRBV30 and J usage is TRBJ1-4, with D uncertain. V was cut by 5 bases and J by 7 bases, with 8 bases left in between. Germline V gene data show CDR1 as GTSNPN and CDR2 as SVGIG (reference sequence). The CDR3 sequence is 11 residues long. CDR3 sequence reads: CAWGMGEKLFF. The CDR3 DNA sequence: TGTGCCTGGGGAATGGGTGAAAAACTGTTTTTT.

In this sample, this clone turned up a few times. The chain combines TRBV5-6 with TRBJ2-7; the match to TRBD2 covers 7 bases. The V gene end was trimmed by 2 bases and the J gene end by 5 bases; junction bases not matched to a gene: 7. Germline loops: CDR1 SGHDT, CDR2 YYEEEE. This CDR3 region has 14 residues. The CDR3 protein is CASSFQLASDEQYF. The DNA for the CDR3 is TGTGCCAGCAGCTTCCAACTAGCGTCGGACGAGCAGTACTTC.

The CDR3 here is CASSFGGQPRTYEQYF. CDR3 nucleotide sequence: TGTGCCAGCAGCTTTGGGGGACAACCCCGAACCTACGAGCAGTACTTC. This chain links TRBV7-6 with TRBJ2-7; TRBD1 is a possible D gene (6 bases). The CDR3 has 16 amino acids. Germline V CDR1 and CDR2: SGHVS, FNYEAQ. Trimming stripped 3 bases from V and 2 bases from J, with 17 bases between.

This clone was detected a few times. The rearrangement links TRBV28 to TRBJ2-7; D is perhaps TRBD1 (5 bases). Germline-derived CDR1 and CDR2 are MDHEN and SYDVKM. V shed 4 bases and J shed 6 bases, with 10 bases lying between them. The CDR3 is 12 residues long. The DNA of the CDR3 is TGTGCCAGCAGTTCTAGGGGCCCCGAGCAGTACTTC. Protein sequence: CASSSRGPEQYF.

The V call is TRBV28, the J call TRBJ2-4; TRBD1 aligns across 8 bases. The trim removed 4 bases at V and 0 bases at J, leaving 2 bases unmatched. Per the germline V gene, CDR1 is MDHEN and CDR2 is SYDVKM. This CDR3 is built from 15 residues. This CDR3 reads CASSSGTGAKNIQYF. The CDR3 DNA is TGTGCCAGCAGTTCGGGGACAGGAGCCAAAAACATTCAGTACTTC.

The CDR3 region has the DNA TGTGCCAGCTCGCCGGGCGCCTACCTAGGTGAGCAGTTCTTC. Protein product: CASSPGAYLGEQFF. The chain carries TRBV18 and TRBJ2-1, with unresolved D. Germline V CDR1 and CDR2: KGHSH, LQKENI. CDR3 length: 14 amino acids. Trimming shortened V by 6 bases and J by 9 bases, and 18 bases separated the two germline ends.

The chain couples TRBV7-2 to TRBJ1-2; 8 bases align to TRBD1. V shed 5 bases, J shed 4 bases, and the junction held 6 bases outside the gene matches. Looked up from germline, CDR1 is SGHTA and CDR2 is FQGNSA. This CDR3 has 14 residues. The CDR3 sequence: CASSRTGLRYGYTF. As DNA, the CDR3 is TGTGCCAGCAGCCGGACAGGGTTACGCTATGGCTACACCTTC.

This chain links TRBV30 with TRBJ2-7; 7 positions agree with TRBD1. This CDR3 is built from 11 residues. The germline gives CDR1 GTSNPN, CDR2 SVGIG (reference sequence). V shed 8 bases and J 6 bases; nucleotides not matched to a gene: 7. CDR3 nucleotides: TGTGCCGGCCGAACAGGGGCCGAGCAGTACTTC. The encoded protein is CAGRTGAEQYF.

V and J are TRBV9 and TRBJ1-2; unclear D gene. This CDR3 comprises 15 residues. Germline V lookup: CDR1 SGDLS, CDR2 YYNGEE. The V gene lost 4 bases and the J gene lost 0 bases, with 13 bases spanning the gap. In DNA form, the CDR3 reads TGTGCCAGCAGCCCCCGGGAGGCAGCTAACTATGGCTACACCTTC. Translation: CASSPREAANYGYTF.

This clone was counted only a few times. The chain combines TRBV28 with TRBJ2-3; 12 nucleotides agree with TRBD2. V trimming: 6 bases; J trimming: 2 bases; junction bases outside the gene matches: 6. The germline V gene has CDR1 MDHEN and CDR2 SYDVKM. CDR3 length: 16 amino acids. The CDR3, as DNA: TGTGCCAGCAGGATGCGGACTAGCGGGGTCACAGATACGCAGTATTTT. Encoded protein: CASRMRTSGVTDTQYF.